Given below is one T cell receptor (beta chain) in context. The antigen is not known. Trimming cost V 3 bases and J 0 bases; bases outside gene matches: 10. This CDR3 comprises 20 residues. Germline CDR1 LGHNA, CDR2 YSLEER. This entry belongs to a study of OX40 agonist ivuxolimab in advanced cancers. About the research overall: Dose-escalation subjects each had hepatocellular carcinoma, melanoma, renal cell or head and neck cancer. Participants could have had prior anti-PD-1, anti-PD-L1 or anti-CTLA-4 therapy, and around 40% had some.

Points from the study as a whole: Mean expanded clone counts were higher in CD8+ than CD4+ T cells. Circulating CD4+ and CD8+ T cells showed clonal expansion by week 6 at 0.1 to 3.0 mg/kg.

Sequencing used immunoSEQ multiplex PCR; TCRdb keeps in-frame clones, though not all of them. The sample lists roughly 66,000 clones, around 80% occurring once. V usage is TRBV4-3 and J usage is TRBJ2-1, with TRBD2 matching 14 bases. This receptor was identified in an adult with an advanced solid tumor such as melanoma, head and neck, liver or kidney cancer. Sequenced material: CD4+ or CD8+ T cells sorted from blood, taken in a trial of the OX40 agonist ivuxolimab. The CDR3 bases are TGCGCCAGCAGCCATCCCTCCGGGACTAGCGGGGGAAGCTCCTACAATGAGCAGTTCTTC. Translated: CASSHPSGTSGGSSYNEQFF.